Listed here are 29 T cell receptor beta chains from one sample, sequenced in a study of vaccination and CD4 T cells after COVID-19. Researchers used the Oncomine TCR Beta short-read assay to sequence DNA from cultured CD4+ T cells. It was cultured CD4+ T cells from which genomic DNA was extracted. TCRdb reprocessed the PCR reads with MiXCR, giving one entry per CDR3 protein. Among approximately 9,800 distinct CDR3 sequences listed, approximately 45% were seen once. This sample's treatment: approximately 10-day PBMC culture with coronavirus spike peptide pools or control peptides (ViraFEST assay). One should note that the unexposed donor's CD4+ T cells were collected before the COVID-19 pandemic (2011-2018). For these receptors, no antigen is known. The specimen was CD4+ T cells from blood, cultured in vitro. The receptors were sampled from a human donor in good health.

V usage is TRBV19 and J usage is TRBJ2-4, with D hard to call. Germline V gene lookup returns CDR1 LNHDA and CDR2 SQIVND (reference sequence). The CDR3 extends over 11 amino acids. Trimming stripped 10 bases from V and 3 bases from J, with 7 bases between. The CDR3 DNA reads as TGTGCCACGGTTAGCAAAAACATTCAGTACTTC. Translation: CATVSKNIQYF.

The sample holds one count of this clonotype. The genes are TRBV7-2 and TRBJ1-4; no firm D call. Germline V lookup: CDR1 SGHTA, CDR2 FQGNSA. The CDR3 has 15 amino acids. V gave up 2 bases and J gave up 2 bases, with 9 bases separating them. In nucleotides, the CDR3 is TGTGCCAGCAGCTTAAAGAGGCCCACTAATGAAAAACTGTTTTTT. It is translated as CASSLKRPTNEKLFF.

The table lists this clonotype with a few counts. The CDR3 DNA is TGTGCCACCAGTGATTTCGGGGGGGGGCAAGAGACCCAGTACTTC. As protein: CATSDFGGGQETQYF. The gene calls are TRBV24-1 and TRBJ2-5, with 8 nucleotides matching TRBD2. CDR3 size: 15 residues. J was trimmed by 2 bases and V by 1 base; bases with no gene match: 2. CDR1 KGHDR and CDR2 SFDVKD come from the germline V gene.

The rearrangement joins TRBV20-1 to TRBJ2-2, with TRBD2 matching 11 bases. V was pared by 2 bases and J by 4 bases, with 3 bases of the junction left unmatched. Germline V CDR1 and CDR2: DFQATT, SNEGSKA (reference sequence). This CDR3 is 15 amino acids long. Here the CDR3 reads CSARTSGRGTGELFF. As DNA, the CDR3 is TGCAGTGCTAGAACTAGCGGGAGAGGCACCGGGGAGCTGTTTTTT.

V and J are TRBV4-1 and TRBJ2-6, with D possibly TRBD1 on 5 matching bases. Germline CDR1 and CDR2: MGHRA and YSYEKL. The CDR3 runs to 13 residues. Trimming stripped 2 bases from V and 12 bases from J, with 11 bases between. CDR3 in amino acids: CASSQTRVPVLTF. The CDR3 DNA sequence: TGCGCCAGCAGCCAAACCAGGGTCCCCGTCCTGACTTTC.

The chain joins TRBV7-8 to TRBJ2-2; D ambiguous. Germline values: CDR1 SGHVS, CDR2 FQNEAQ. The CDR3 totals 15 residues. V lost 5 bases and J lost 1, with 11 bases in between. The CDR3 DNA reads TGTGCCAGCAGCCCGGTCCACATGAACACCGGGGAGCTGTTTTTT. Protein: CASSPVHMNTGELFF.

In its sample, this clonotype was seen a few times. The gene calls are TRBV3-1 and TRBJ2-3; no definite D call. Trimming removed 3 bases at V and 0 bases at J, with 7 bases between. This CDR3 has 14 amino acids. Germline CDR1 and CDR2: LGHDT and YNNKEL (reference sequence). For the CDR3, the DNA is TGTGCCAGCAGCCAGGCGACTAGCACAGATACGCAGTATTTT. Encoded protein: CASSQATSTDTQYF.

In DNA form, the CDR3 reads TGCAGTGCTAGTGAGACGGGGGGCGCCTACAATGAGCAGTTCTTC. Amino acid sequence: CSASETGGAYNEQFF. The V gene is TRBV20-1, the J gene TRBJ2-1; possibly TRBD2 for D (7 bases). This CDR3 contains 15 residues. Per the germline V gene, CDR1 is DFQATT and CDR2 is SNEGSKA (reference sequence). V was shortened by 3 bases and J by 2 bases, with 14 bases between the two germline ends.

The CDR3 protein is CASSLRDRAYGYTF. For the CDR3, the DNA is TGTGCCAGCAGCTTGAGGGATCGGGCCTATGGCTACACCTTC. The genes are TRBV7-2 and TRBJ1-2; D remains unclear. Looked up from germline, CDR1 is SGHTA and CDR2 is FQGNSA. The V gene lost 3 bases and the J gene lost 4 bases, with 12 bases spanning the gap. The CDR3 has 14 residues. Drawing the rest from reference TRBV7-2 and TRBJ1-2, the complete variable domain is GAGVSQSPSNKVTEKGKDVELRCDPISGHTALYWYRQSLGQGLEFLIYFQGNSAPDKSGLPSDRFSAERTGGSVSTLTIQRTQQEDSAVYLCASSLRDRAYGYTFGSGTRLTVV.

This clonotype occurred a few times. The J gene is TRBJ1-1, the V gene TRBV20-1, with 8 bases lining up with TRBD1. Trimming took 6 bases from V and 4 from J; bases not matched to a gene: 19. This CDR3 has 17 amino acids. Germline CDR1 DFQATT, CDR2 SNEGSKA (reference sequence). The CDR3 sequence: CSADEDRGFLWGTEAFF. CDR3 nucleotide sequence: TGCAGTGCAGATGAAGACAGGGGCTTTCTCTGGGGCACTGAAGCTTTCTTT.

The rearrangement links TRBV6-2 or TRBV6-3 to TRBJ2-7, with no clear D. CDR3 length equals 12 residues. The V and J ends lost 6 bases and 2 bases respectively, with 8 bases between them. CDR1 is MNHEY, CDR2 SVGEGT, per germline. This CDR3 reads CASSLDAYEQYF. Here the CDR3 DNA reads TGTGCCAGCAGCTTGGACGCCTACGAGCAGTACTTC.

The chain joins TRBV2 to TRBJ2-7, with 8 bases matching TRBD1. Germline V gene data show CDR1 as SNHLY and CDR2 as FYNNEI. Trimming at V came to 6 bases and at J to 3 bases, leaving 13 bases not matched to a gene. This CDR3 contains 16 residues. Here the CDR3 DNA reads TGTGCCAGCAGGGGCGCTCCGGGACAGGTCAGCTACGAGCAGTACTTC. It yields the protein CASRGAPGQVSYEQYF.

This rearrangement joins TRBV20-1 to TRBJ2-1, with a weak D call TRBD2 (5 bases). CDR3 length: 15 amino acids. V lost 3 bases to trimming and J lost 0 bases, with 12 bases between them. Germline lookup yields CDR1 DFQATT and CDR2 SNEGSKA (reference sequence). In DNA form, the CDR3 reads TGCAGTGCTAGGAGGTCCGGGATCTCCTACAATGAGCAGTTCTTC. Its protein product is CSARRSGISYNEQFF.

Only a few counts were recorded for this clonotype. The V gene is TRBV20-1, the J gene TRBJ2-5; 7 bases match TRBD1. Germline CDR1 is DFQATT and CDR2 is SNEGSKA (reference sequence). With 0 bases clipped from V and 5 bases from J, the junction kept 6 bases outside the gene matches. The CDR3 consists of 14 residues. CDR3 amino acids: CSAREGRGFETQYF. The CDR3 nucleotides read TGCAGTGCTAGAGAAGGCAGGGGGTTTGAGACCCAGTACTTC.

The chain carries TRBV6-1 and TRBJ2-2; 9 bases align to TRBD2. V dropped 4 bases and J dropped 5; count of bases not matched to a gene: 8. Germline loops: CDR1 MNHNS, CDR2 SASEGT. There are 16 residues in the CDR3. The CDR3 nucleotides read TGTGCCAGCAGTGGACTAGCGGTTGCGAGTACCGGGGAGCTGTTTTTT. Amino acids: CASSGLAVASTGELFF.

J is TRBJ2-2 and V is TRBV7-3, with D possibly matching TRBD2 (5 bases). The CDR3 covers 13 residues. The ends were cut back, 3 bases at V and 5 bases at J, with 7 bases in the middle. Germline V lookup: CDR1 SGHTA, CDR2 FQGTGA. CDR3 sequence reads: CASSFSGTGELFF. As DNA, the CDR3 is TGTGCCAGCAGCTTCTCGGGAACCGGGGAGCTGTTTTTT.

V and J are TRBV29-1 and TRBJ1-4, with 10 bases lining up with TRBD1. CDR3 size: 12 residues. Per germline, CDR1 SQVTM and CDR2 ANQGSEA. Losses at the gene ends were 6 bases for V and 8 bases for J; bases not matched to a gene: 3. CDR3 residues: CSVKDRGEKLFF. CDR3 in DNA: TGCAGCGTGAAGGACAGGGGGGAAAAACTGTTTTTT.

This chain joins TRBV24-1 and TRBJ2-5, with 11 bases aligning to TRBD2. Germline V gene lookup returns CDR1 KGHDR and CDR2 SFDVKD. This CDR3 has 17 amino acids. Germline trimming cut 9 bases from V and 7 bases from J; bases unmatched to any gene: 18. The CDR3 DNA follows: TGTGCCACCTCCGAAGGGGTAACTAGCGGGAGAGGTGGGACCCAGTACTTC. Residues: CATSEGVTSGRGGTQYF.

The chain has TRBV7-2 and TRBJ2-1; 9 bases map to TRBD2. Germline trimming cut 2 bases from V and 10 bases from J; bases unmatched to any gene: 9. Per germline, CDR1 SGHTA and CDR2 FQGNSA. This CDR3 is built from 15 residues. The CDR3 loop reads CASSLSSGTPGEQFF. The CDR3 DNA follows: TGTGCCAGCAGCTTATCTAGCGGGACCCCGGGGGAGCAGTTCTTC.

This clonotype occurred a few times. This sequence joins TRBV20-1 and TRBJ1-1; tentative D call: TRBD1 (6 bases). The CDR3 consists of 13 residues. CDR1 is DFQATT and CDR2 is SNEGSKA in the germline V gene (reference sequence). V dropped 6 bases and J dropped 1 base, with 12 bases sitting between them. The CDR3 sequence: CSATDSKNTEAFF. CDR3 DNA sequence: TGCAGTGCCACGGACAGTAAGAACACTGAAGCTTTCTTT.

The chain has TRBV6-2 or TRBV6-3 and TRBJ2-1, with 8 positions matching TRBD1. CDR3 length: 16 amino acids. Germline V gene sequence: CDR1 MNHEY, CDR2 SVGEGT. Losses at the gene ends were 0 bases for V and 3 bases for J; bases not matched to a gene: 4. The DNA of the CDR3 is TGTGCCAGCAGTTACTCGAGTACAGGGGGCTACAATGAGCAGTTCTTC. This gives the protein CASSYSSTGGYNEQFF.

The CDR3 sequence is CASSYRSGLWSYNEQFF. In DNA form, the CDR3 reads TGTGCCAGCAGTTACCGGTCGGGGCTTTGGTCCTACAATGAGCAGTTCTTC. The chain carries TRBV6-5 and TRBJ2-1, with D tentatively TRBD1 or TRBD2 (5 bases each). CDR1 and CDR2 from the germline V gene are MNHEY and SVGAGI. The CDR3 is 17 amino acids. Trimming removed 2 bases from V and 1 base from J, with 15 bases in between.

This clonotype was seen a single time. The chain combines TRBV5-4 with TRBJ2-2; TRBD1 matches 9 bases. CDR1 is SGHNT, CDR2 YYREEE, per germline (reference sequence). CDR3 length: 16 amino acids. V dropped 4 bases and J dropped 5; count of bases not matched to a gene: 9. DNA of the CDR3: TGTGCCAGCAGCCAAACAGGGGGCGCTCGGACCGGGGAGCTGTTTTTT. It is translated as CASSQTGGARTGELFF.

Written as DNA, the CDR3 is TGTGCCAGCAGTTTGCAGGTCGGCTCACCCCTCCACTTT. This encodes CASSLQVGSPLHF. The V and J genes are TRBV27 and TRBJ1-6; D is uncertain. The germline V gene has CDR1 MNHEY and CDR2 SMNVEV (reference sequence). Trimming stripped 3 bases from V and 10 bases from J, with 10 bases between. The CDR3 extends over 13 amino acids.

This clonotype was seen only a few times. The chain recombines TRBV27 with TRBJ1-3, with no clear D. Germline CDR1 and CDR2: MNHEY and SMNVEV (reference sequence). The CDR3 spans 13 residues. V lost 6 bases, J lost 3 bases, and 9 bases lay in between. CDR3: CASRAPGGNTIYF. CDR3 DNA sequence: TGTGCCAGCAGGGCACCGGGTGGAAACACCATATATTTT.

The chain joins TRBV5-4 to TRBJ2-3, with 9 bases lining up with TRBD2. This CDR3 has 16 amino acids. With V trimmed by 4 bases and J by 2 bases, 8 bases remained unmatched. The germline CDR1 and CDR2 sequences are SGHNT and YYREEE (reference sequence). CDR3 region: CASSAFGTSPTDTQYF. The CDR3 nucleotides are TGTGCCAGCAGCGCTTTCGGGACTAGCCCCACAGATACGCAGTATTTT.

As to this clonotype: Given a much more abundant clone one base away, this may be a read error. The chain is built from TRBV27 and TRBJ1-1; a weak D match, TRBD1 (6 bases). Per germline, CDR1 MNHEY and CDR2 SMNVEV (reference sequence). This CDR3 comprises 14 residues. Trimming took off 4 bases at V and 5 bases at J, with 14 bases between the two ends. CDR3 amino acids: CASSSTTGLTEAFF. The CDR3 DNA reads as TGTGCCAGCAGTTCTACCACAGGGTTAACTGAAGCTTTCTTT.

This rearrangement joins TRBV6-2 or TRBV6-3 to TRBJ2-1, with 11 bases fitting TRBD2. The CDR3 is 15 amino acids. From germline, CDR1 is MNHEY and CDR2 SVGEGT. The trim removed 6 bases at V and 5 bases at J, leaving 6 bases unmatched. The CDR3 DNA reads TGTGCCAGCAGGAACGCGGGACTAGCGGACAATGAGCAGTTCTTC. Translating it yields CASRNAGLADNEQFF.

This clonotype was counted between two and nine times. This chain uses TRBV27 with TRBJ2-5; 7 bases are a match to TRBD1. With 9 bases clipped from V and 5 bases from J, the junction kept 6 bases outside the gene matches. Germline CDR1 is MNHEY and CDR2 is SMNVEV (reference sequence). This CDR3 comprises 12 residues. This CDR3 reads CARGTGVETQYF. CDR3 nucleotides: TGTGCCAGGGGAACAGGGGTGGAGACCCAGTACTTC.